This is a list of T cell receptor beta chains from one sample in a study of T cell repertoires in cytomegalovirus infection. TCRdb itself ran the reads through MiXCR, one entry per CDR3 protein. The sample carries hundreds of thousands of distinct CDR3 sequences, around a third recorded once. The antigens for these receptors are not known. The specimen comprised cultured CD8+ T cells from PBMCs, sampled from culture after CMV antigen stimulation. These receptor sequences come from a human donor in good health (CMV status not recorded). Some clones in this sample may be carry-over from other donors' samples. CDR3s include the opening cysteine and the closing phenylalanine or tryptophan. A D gene is named only where the DNA matches it firmly. Size tells how often a clone was seen (once, few, many) or the class of an expanded clone, and some rows leave it out.

>TRBD1|TRBJ2-7|.|TRBV12-5
TGTGCTAGTGGTTCGGGACAGGAACTCTACGAGCAGTACTTC
CASGSGQELYEQYF
>.|TRBJ1-1|few|TRBV27
TGTGCCAGCAGTTCCCCCGGGGAGACAGGACCGAACACTGAAGCTTTCTTT
CASSSPGETGPNTEAFF
>.|TRBJ2-1|few|TRBV12-3/TRBV12-4
TGTGCCAGCACCCGAGGAGGCCCAGGTTACAATGAGCAGTTCTTC
CASTRGGPGYNEQFF
>.|TRBJ1-5|.|TRBV19
TGTGCCAGTAGTGTAGGACTCATCACGATCCATAGCAATCAGCCCCAGCATTTT
CASSVGLITIHSNQPQHF
>TRBD1|TRBJ1-1|.|TRBV4-1
TGTGCCAGCAGCCAGGCGACAGGGGAGAACACTGAAGCTTTCTTT
CASSQATGENTEAFF
>.|TRBJ1-4|.|TRBV6-6
TGTGCCAGCAGCCCGGGACACCTTAATGAAAAACTGTTTTTT
CASSPGHLNEKLFF
>.|TRBJ2-1|many|TRBV7-6
TGTGCCAGCAGCAAGACAGGCCCTGGGGCCTACAATGAGCAGTTCTTC
CASSKTGPGAYNEQFF
>.|TRBJ2-6|few|TRBV7-9
TGTGCCAGCAGCTATAGGAGCTCTGGGGCCAACGTCCTGACTTTC
CASSYRSSGANVLTF
>.|TRBJ2-5|.|TRBV11-3
TGTGCCAGCAGCTTAGAGGTGAAGGAGACCCAGTACTTC
CASSLEVKETQYF
>.|TRBJ1-5|few|TRBV7-6
TGTGCCAGCAGCTTATACGATTTAGGGGTACCCAATCAGCCCCAGCATTTT
CASSLYDLGVPNQPQHF
>.|TRBJ1-5|.|TRBV7-9
TGTGCCAGCAGCTCCTTGTTGGGGGACGGAACATATAGCAATCAGCCCCAGCATTTT
CASSSLLGDGTYSNQPQHF
>TRBD1|TRBJ2-2|many|TRBV7-8
TGTGCCAGCAGCTCTGGGACAGGGACGGCCGGGGAGCTGTTTTTT
CASSSGTGTAGELFF
>.|TRBJ2-7|few|TRBV6-5
TGTGCCAGCAGTTACCGTCCGAGGGGCCTTTATTACGAGCAGTACTTC
CASSYRPRGLYYEQYF
>.|TRBJ2-6|.|TRBV27
TGTGCCAGCAGTTTCTTAAGGGGTCCGATTCCCTCTGGGGCCAACGTCCTGACTTTC
CASSFLRGPIPSGANVLTF
>TRBD2|TRBJ2-7|.|TRBV7-6
TGTGCCAGCAGCTTTGGCGGGGGGGCTTCCTACGAGCAGTACTTC
CASSFGGGASYEQYF
>TRBD1|TRBJ1-2|.|TRBV6-1
TGTGCCAGCAGTGAAGCAAGGGACAGAGTCTATGGCTACACCTTC
CASSEARDRVYGYTF
>.|TRBJ1-1|once|TRBV27
TGTGCCAGCAGTTTGATTGCGTCGAGCACTGAAGCTTTCTTT
CASSLIASSTEAFF
>TRBD1|TRBJ1-2|.|TRBV7-2
TGTGCCAGCAGCTTTGGGACAGGGTCTGGCTACACCTTC
CASSFGTGSGYTF
>TRBD2|TRBJ2-7|many|TRBV7-2
TGTGCCAGCAGCTTAGATCTGGCTAGCGGGGGGGCGGACGAGCAGTACTTC
CASSLDLASGGADEQYF
>.|TRBJ2-4|many|TRBV7-6
TGTGCCAGCAGCTTAAGAGGAGGCAAAAACATTCAGTACTTC
CASSLRGGKNIQYF
>.|TRBJ1-1|.|TRBV20-1
TGCAGTGCTAAAGAGGGGAACTGGGGAATGAACACTGAAGCTTTCTTT
CSAKEGNWGMNTEAFF
>.|TRBJ2-4|few|TRBV28
TGTGCCAGCAGTTTGCTTTTAGCCAAAAACATTCAGTACTTC
CASSLLLAKNIQYF
>TRBD1|TRBJ2-5|.|TRBV9
TGTGCCAGCACCGCACACGGGACAGACCAAGAGACCCAGTACTTC
CASTAHGTDQETQYF
>.|TRBJ2-2|few|TRBV6-1
TGTGCCAGCAGTGCCCACCGAGGGGGCACCGGGGAGCTGTTTTTT
CASSAHRGGTGELFF
>TRBD1|TRBJ1-1|many|TRBV7-9
TGTGCCAGCAGCTTAGGCCGGAGGGGGCTCACTGAAGCTTTCTTT
CASSLGRRGLTEAFF
>TRBD1|TRBJ1-6|.|TRBV6-1
TGTGCCAGCAGGACAGGGGTCTATAATTCACCCCTCCACTTT
CASRTGVYNSPLHF
>TRBD1|TRBJ2-7|.|TRBV12-3/TRBV12-4
TGTGCCAGCGGTCAAACAGGGGGCGTCTACGAGCAGTACTTC
CASGQTGGVYEQYF
>.|TRBJ2-5|few|TRBV6-1
TGTGCCAGCAGTATACAAGGGGGAGAGACCCAGTACTTC
CASSIQGGETQYF
>TRBD2|TRBJ2-5|few|TRBV12-3/TRBV12-4
TGTGCCAGCAGCTCTTCCGGTGTCGGGGGGGAGACCCAGTACTTC
CASSSSGVGGETQYF
>.|TRBJ2-3|few|TRBV27
TGTGCCAGCAGTTTCCATGGGGCAGATACGCAGTATTTT
CASSFHGADTQYF
>TRBD2|TRBJ2-6|many|TRBV7-2
TGTGCCAGACTAGCGGGGGACCAGGGTGGGGCCAACGTCCTGACTTTC
CARLAGDQGGANVLTF
>.|TRBJ1-1|.|TRBV9
TGTGCCAGCAGCGCGGACAACTTGGGGCTAGTTGAAGCTTTCTTT
CASSADNLGLVEAFF
>.|TRBJ1-1|few|TRBV7-6
TGTGCCAGCAGCTTAGACTCCACAGGGATGAACACTGAAGCTTTCTTT
CASSLDSTGMNTEAFF
>TRBD1|TRBJ1-1|many|TRBV28
TGTGCCAGCAGTTTAATTGGACAGGGGGTATTGGGCACTGAAGCTTTCTTT
CASSLIGQGVLGTEAFF
>TRBD1|TRBJ1-3|few|TRBV7-8
TGTGCCAGCAGCTTAGTGGCAGGGGGGTACCCCTCTGGAAACACCATATATTTT
CASSLVAGGYPSGNTIYF
>TRBD1|TRBJ1-6|.|TRBV7-8
TGTGCCAGCAGCTCCGGGACAGGGATCGGTTCACCCCTCCACTTT
CASSSGTGIGSPLHF
>.|TRBJ2-1|.|TRBV5-8
TGTGCCAACAGCCTGGTACGCGGGGGCCCTTACAATGAGCAGTTCTTC
CANSLVRGGPYNEQFF
>.|TRBJ1-2|.|TRBV2
TGTGCCAGCAGTGAAATGGCCAGAGATGGCTACACCTTC
CASSEMARDGYTF
>TRBD1|TRBJ2-2|few|TRBV7-9
TGTGCCAGCAACGACAGGGGATCCGGGGAGCTGTTTTTT
CASNDRGSGELFF
>TRBD1|TRBJ1-2|.|TRBV20-1
TGCAGTGCTAGCAGGGACAGGGAGTATGATGGCTACACCTTC
CSASRDREYDGYTF
>.|TRBJ2-1|many|TRBV7-8
TGTGCCAGCAGCTCCGACGGGCTAGGGAACAATGAGCAGTTCTTC
CASSSDGLGNNEQFF
>TRBD2|TRBJ2-3|.|TRBV12-3/TRBV12-4
TGTGCCAGCAGACAACTAGCGGGGGTGCTACTTACTAGCACAGATACGCAGTATTTT
CASRQLAGVLLTSTDTQYF
>TRBD1|TRBJ2-3|.|TRBV7-6
TGTGCCAGCAGCCGGACAGGGGAGGCAGATACGCAGTATTTT
CASSRTGEADTQYF
>.|TRBJ2-7|.|TRBV10-3
TGTGCCATCAGCTGGAGGACAGTTAGAGGGTACGAGCAGTACTTC
CAISWRTVRGYEQYF
>TRBD2|TRBJ2-1|.|TRBV14
TGTGCCAGCAGCCAGTCCCTTCTAGCGGGGGGGCCGAGTGAGCAGTTCTTC
CASSQSLLAGGPSEQFF
>TRBD1|TRBJ2-2|many|TRBV6-5
TGTGCCAGCAGCTACGACAGGGGAGTTACCGGGGAGCTGTTTTTT
CASSYDRGVTGELFF
>.|TRBJ1-5|.|TRBV2
TGTGCCAGCAGTGAATGGGATATAGGTCTCTCTAGCAATCAGCCCCAGCATTTT
CASSEWDIGLSSNQPQHF
>TRBD1|TRBJ1-1|few|TRBV15
TGTGCCACCAGCAGTTTACAGGGGCCCCAGAACACTGAAGCTTTCTTT
CATSSLQGPQNTEAFF
>TRBD1|TRBJ2-5|few|TRBV5-6
TGTGCCAGCAGCTTGGAGGGGACAGGGAAAGAGACCCAGTACTTC
CASSLEGTGKETQYF
>TRBD2|TRBJ2-3|.|TRBV7-3
TGTGCCAGCAGCTTAATCGGGGGGGCCTGGGGCACAGATACGCAGTATTTT
CASSLIGGAWGTDTQYF
>.|TRBJ2-6|many|TRBV7-2
TGTGCCAGCAGCCAATGGGCAGACTATCCCTCTGGGGCCAACGTCCTGACTTTC
CASSQWADYPSGANVLTF
>.|TRBJ2-3|.|TRBV9
TGTGCCAGCAGCGTAGGATCGGGGGGACAAGATACGCAGTATTTT
CASSVGSGGQDTQYF
>TRBD2|TRBJ2-3|.|TRBV7-9
TGTGCCAGCAGCCCTAGAACCCCAGCGACTAGCGGATCCACAGATACGCAGTATTTT
CASSPRTPATSGSTDTQYF
>.|TRBJ2-2|few|TRBV6-2/TRBV6-3
TGTGCCAGCGAGACAGGAGCCACCGGGGAGCTGTTTTTT
CASETGATGELFF
>.|TRBJ1-2|few|TRBV7-9
TGTGCCAGCAGCTGGGATGGGGGCTATGGCTACACCTTC
CASSWDGGYGYTF